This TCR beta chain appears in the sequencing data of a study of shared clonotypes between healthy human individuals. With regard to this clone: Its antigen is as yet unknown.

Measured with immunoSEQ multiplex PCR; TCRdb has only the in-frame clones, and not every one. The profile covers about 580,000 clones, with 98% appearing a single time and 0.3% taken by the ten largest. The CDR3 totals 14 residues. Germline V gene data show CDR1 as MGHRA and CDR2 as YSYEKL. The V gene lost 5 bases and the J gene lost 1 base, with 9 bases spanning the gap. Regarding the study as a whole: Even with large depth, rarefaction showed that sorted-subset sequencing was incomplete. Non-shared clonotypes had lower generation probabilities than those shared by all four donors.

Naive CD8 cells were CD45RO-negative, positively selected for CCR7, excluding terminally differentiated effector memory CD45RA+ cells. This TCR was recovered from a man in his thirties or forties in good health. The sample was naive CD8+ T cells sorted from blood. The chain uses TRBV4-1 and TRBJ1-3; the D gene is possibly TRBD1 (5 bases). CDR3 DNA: TGCGCCAGCAGCAACAGGTTGTCTGGAAACACCATATATTTT. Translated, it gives CASSNRLSGNTIYF.